This T cell receptor (beta chain) was captured in a study of blood T cell dynamics during melanoma immunotherapy. Study in general: Patients with metastatic melanoma got pembrolizumab or nivolumab-ipilimumab as first-line care.

To note about this clone: Antigen specificity is unknown.

The CDR3 loop spans 13 amino acids. V was pared by 0 bases and J by 5 bases, with 5 bases between. CDR1 is MNHEY, CDR2 SVGAGI, per germline. The time point is: pre-treatment baseline. One draw preceded checkpoint blockade; another followed its first cycle at week 3. Study-wide results and caveats: The study could not tell melanoma-specific clones from general immune activation.

The assay was immunoSEQ multiplex PCR, and TCRdb's table has in-frame clones only and misses some. The data show approximately 6,000 clones, nearly 90% seen once. The sample here was blood, taken from a patient treated with checkpoint blockade. This TCR derives from a human donor with melanoma. The chain joins TRBV6-5 to TRBJ2-1, with no clear D. The CDR3 DNA is TGTGCCAGCAGTTACTCTAGAGACAATGAGCAGTTCTTC. Translated, it gives CASSYSRDNEQFF.